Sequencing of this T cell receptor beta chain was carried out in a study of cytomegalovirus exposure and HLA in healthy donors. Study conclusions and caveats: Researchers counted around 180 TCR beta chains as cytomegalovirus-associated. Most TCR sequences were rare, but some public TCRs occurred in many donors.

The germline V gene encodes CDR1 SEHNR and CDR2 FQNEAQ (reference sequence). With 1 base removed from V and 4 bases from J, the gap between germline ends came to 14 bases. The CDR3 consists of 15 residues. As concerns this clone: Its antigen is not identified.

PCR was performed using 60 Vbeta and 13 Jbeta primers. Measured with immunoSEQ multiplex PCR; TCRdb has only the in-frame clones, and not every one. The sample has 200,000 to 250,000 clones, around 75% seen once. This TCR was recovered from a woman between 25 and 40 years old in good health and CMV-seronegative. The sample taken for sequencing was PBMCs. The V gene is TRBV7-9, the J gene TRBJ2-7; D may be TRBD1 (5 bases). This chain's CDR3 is CASSLGPGNSYEQYF. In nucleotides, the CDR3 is TGTGCCAGCAGCTTAGGTCCAGGGAATTCATACGAGCAGTACTTC.